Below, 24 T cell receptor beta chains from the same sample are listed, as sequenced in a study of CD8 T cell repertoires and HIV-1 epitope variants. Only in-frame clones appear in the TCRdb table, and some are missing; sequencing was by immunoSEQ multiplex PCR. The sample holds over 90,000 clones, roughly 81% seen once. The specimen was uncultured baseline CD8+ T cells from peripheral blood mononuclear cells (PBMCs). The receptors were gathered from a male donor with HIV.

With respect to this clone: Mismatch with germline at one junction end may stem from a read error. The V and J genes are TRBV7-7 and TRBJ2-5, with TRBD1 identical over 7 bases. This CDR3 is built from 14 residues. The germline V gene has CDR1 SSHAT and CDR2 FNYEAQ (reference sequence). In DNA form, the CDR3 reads TGTGCTAGCAGCTTGACAGGGTACCAAGAGACCCAGTACTTC. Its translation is CASSLTGYQETQYF.

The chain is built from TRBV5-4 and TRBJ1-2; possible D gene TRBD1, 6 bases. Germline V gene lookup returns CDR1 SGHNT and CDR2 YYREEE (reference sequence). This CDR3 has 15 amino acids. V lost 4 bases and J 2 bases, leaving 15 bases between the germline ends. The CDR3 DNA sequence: TGTGCCAGCAGCGGGGGGGGCGAGGTGAACTATGGCTACACCTTC. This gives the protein CASSGGGEVNYGYTF.

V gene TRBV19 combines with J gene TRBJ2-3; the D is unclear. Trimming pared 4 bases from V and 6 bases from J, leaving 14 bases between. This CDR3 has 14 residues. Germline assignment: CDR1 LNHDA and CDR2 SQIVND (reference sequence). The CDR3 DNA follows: TGTGCCAGTAGTACCTTCCCCCCTCAGGATACGCAGTATTTT. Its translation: CASSTFPPQDTQYF.

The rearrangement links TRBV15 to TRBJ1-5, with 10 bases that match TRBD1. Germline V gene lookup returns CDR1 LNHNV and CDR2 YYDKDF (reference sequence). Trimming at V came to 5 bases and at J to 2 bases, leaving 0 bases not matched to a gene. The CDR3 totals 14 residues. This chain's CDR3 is CATSGTGGNQPQHF. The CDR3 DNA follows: TGTGCCACCAGCGGGACAGGGGGCAATCAGCCCCAGCATTTT.

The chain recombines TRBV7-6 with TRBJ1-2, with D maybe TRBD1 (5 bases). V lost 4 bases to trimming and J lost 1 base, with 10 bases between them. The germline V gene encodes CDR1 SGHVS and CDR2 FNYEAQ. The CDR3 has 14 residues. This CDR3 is CASSSRDDNYGYTF. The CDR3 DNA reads TGTGCCAGCAGCTCCCGGGACGATAACTATGGCTACACCTTC.

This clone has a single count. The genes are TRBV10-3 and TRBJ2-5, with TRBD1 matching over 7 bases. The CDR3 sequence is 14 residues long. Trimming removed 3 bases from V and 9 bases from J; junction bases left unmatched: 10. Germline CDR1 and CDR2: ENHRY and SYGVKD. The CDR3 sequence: CAISERTGPYPQYF. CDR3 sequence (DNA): TGTGCCATCAGTGAACGGACAGGCCCCTACCCCCAGTACTTC.

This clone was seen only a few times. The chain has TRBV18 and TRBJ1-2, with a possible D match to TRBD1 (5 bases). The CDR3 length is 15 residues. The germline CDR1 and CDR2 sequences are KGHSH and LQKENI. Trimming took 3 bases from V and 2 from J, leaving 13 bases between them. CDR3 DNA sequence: TGTGCCAGCTCACCGGGACTAGGAGAGAACTATGGCTACACCTTC. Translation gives CASSPGLGENYGYTF.

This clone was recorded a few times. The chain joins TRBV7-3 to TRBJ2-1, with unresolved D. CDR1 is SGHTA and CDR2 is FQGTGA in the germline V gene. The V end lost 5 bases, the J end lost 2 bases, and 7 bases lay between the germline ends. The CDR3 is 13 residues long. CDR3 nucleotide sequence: TGTGCCAGCAGCATTGGGGCCTACAATGAGCAGTTCTTC. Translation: CASSIGAYNEQFF.

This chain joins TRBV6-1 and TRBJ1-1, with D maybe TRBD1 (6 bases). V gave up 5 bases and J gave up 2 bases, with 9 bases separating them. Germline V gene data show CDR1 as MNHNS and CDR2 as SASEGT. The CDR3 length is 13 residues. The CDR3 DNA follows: TGTGCCAGCAGTCCGGGACACAACACTGAAGCTTTCTTT. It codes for CASSPGHNTEAFF.

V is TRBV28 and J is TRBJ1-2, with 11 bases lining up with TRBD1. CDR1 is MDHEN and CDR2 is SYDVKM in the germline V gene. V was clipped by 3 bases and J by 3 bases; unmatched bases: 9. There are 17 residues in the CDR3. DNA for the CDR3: TGTGCCAGCAGTTTGGGGACAGGGGGAGGGCGGGACTATGGCTACACCTTC. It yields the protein CASSLGTGGGRDYGYTF.

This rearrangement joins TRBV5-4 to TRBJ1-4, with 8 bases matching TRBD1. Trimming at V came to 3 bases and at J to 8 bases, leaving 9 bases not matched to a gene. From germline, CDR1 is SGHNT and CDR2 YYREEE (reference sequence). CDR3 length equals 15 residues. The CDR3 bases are TGTGCCAGCAGCTCTATGGACAGGGTCGGAGAAAAACTGTTTTTT. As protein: CASSSMDRVGEKLFF.

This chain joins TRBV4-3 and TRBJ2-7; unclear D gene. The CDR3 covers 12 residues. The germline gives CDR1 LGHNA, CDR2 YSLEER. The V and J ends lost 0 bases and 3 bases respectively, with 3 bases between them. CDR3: CASSQDRYEQYF. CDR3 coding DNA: TGCGCCAGCAGCCAAGATCGCTACGAGCAGTACTTC.

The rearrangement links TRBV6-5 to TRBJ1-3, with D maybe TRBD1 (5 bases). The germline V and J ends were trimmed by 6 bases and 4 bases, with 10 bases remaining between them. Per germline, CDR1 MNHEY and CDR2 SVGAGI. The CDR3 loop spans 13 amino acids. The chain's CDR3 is CASRGREGNTIYF. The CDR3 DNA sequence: TGTGCCAGCAGGGGCAGGGAGGGAAACACCATATATTTT.

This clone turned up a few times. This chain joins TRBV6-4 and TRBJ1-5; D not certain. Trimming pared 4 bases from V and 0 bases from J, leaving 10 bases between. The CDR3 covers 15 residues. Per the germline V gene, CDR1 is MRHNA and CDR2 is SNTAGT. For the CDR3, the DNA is TGTGCCAGCAGTGCCTCACCCGATAGCAATCAGCCCCAGCATTTT. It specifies CASSASPDSNQPQHF.

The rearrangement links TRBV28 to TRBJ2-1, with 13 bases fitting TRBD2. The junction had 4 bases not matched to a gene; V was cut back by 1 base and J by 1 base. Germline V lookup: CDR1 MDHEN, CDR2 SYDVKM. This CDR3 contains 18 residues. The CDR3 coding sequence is TGTGCCAGCAGTTTATTGGGACTAGCGGGGCTATCCTACAATGAGCAGTTCTTC. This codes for CASSLLGLAGLSYNEQFF. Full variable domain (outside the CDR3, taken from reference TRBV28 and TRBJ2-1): DVKVTQSSRYLVKRTGEKVFLECVQDMDHENMFWYRQDPGLGLRLIYFSYDVKMKEKGDIPEGYSVSREKKERFSLILESASTNQTSMYLCASSLLGLAGLSYNEQFFGPGTRLTVL.

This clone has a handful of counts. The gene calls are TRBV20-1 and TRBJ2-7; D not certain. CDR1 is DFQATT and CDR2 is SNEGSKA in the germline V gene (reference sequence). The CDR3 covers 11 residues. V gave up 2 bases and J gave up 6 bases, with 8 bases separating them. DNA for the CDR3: TGCAGTGCTAGACTGACAAGCGAGCAGTACTTC. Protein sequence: CSARLTSEQYF.

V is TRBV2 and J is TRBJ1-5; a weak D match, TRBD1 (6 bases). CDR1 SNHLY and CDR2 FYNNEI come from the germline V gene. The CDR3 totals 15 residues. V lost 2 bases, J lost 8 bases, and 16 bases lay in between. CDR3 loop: CASSESYRGREPQHF. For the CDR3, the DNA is TGTGCCAGCAGTGAATCATACCGGGGGCGCGAGCCCCAGCATTTT.

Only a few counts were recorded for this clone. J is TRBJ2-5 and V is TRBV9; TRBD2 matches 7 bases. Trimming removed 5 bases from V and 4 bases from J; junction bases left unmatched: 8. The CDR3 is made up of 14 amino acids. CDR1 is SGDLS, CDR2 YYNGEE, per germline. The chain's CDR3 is CASSNLADGETQYF. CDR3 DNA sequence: TGTGCCAGCAGTAACCTAGCGGACGGAGAGACCCAGTACTTC.

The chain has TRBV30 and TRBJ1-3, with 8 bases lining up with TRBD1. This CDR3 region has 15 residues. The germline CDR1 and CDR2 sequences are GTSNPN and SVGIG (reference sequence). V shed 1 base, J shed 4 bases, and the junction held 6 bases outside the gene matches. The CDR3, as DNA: TGTGCCTGGAGTGCAGGACAGGGCACGGGAAACACCATATATTTT. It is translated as CAWSAGQGTGNTIYF.

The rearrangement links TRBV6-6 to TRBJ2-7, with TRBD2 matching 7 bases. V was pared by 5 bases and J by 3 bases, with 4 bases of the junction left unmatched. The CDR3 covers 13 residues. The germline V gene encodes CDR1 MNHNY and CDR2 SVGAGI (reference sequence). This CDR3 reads CASSTGTNYEQYF. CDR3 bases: TGTGCCAGCAGTACCGGGACTAACTACGAGCAGTACTTC.

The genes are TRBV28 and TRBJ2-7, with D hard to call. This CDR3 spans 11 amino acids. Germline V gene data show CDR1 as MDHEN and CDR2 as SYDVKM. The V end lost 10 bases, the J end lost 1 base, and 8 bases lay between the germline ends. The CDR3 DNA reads TGTGCCACGGTAAGATCCTACGAGCAGTACTTC. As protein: CATVRSYEQYF.

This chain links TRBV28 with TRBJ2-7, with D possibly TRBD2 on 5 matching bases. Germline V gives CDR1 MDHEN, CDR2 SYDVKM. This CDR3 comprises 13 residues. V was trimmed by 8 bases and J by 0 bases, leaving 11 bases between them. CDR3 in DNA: TGTGCCAGCTCCACGGGGAGCTCCTACGAGCAGTACTTC. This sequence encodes CASSTGSSYEQYF. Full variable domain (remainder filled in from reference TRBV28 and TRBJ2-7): DVKVTQSSRYLVKRTGEKVFLECVQDMDHENMFWYRQDPGLGLRLIYFSYDVKMKEKGDIPEGYSVSREKKERFSLILESASTNQTSMYLCASSTGSSYEQYFGPGTRLTVT.

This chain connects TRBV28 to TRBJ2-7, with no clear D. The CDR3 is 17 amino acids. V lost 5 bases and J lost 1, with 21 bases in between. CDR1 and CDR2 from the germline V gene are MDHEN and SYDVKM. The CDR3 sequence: CASSDFIHLRLSYEQYF. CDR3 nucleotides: TGTGCCAGCAGTGATTTTATACATCTGAGGCTATCCTACGAGCAGTACTTC.

The CDR3 is CASSLEVRRDLGQFF. CDR3 coding DNA: TGTGCCAGCAGCTTAGAGGTTCGAAGGGATTTGGGGCAGTTCTTC. The chain joins TRBV7-2 to TRBJ2-1; no clear D gene. V dropped 1 base and J dropped 12 bases, with 19 bases sitting between them. The CDR3 is made up of 15 amino acids. Germline CDR1 and CDR2: SGHTA and FQGNSA.